Each of the 30 T cell receptor beta chains below was sequenced from the same sample in a study of T-cell reconstitution after alpha-beta-depleted transplantation in children. Unique molecular identifiers featured in how the TCRbeta library was prepared. One entry per CDR3 protein results from TCRdb running MiXCR on the PCR reads. The sample contains over 400,000 distinct CDR3 sequences, about an eighth of which appear only once. This specimen was PBMCs from the stem cell graft donor, taken from the stem cell graft. Every receptor here comes from a human donor who donated a stem cell graft to a child with combined immunodeficiency.

This clonotype was found many times. The chain carries TRBV12-3 or TRBV12-4 and TRBJ1-5; D call uncertain. The CDR3 runs 15 residues. V gave up 1 base and J gave up 1 base, with 8 bases separating them. CDR3 DNA sequence: TGTGCCAGCAGTTTAGACGGGCAGAGCAATCAGCCCCAGCATTTT. It codes for CASSLDGQSNQPQHF.

This clonotype was seen a few times. Here the CDR3 reads CASSEGYSQRGPNTGELFF. Written as DNA, the CDR3 is TGTGCCAGCAGTGAAGGCTATAGTCAGCGGGGGCCGAACACCGGGGAGCTGTTTTTT. The V call is TRBV6-1, the J call TRBJ2-2, with 8 positions matching TRBD2. The length of the CDR3 is 19 residues. CDR1 and CDR2 (germline): MNHNS, SASEGT. Losses at the gene ends were 1 base for V and 0 bases for J; bases not matched to a gene: 10.

This sequence joins TRBV20-1 and TRBJ1-2, with D perhaps matching TRBD1 (5 bases). V gave up 0 bases and J gave up 6 bases, with 14 bases separating them. CDR1 and CDR2 from the germline V gene are DFQATT and SNEGSKA (reference sequence). This CDR3 contains 14 residues. The CDR3 coding sequence is TGCAGTGCTAGAGATAGCAGGGTCGTTGATGGCTACACCTTC. Protein: CSARDSRVVDGYTF.

This clonotype came up a few times. The chain uses TRBV30 and TRBJ1-4, with D maybe TRBD1 (5 bases). Germline V gene data show CDR1 as GTSNPN and CDR2 as SVGIG (reference sequence). V lost 0 bases and J 4 bases, leaving 18 bases between the germline ends. The CDR3 totals 17 residues. The CDR3 here is CAWSVSGPGRYNEKLFF. As DNA, the CDR3 is TGTGCCTGGAGTGTATCGGGACCGGGACGCTATAATGAAAAACTGTTTTTT.

The chain uses TRBV12-3 or TRBV12-4 and TRBJ2-7; TRBD2 agrees at 11 bases. There are 13 residues in the CDR3. Germline trimming cut 8 bases from V and 5 bases from J; bases unmatched to any gene: 5. The CDR3 sequence: CASSGTSGHEQYF. The CDR3 coding sequence is TGTGCCAGCTCCGGGACTAGCGGACACGAGCAGTACTTC.

This chain joins TRBV5-1 and TRBJ1-1, with D unresolved. Germline CDR1 SGHRS, CDR2 YFSETQ. CDR3 length: 18 amino acids. The V end lost 7 bases, the J end lost 4 bases, and 29 bases lay between the germline ends. The CDR3 loop reads CASQSLPSGLKGSTEAFF. In nucleotides, the CDR3 is TGCGCCAGCCAATCTCTACCATCCGGGCTTAAAGGGAGCACTGAAGCTTTCTTT.

This clonotype was detected many times. The V and J genes are TRBV20-1 and TRBJ2-1; D may be TRBD2 (5 bases). Trimming took 1 base from V and 4 from J, leaving 5 bases between them. This CDR3 is built from 12 residues. The germline CDR1 and CDR2 sequences are DFQATT and SNEGSKA (reference sequence). CDR3 protein: CSARAGYNEQFF. DNA for the CDR3: TGCAGTGCTAGAGCGGGGTACAATGAGCAGTTCTTC.

The sample holds many counts of this clonotype. This rearrangement joins TRBV4-3 to TRBJ2-3; 11 bases fit TRBD2. Germline CDR1 LGHNA, CDR2 YSLEER. The CDR3 is 16 amino acids. The V segment lost 5 bases and the J segment 1 base; nucleotides outside the gene matches: 5. CDR3 residues: CASSATSGRGTDTQYF. In DNA form, the CDR3 reads TGCGCCAGCAGCGCCACTAGCGGGAGAGGCACAGATACGCAGTATTTT.

This clonotype was counted between two and nine times. The chain joins TRBV20-1 to TRBJ2-7; D may correspond to TRBD1 or TRBD2 (5 bases each). V gave up 4 bases and J gave up 3 bases, with 13 bases separating them. CDR1 DFQATT and CDR2 SNEGSKA come from the germline V gene (reference sequence). This CDR3 is 13 amino acids long. CDR3 nucleotides: TGCAGTGCTACCGGGACCCCGCACTACGAGCAGTACTTC. Translating it yields CSATGTPHYEQYF.

This clonotype was counted ten times or more. The chain couples TRBV6-2 or TRBV6-3 to TRBJ2-5, with TRBD1 as a possible D gene (6 bases). Germline assignment: CDR1 MNHEY and CDR2 SVGEGT. The CDR3 sequence is 14 residues long. V lost 5 bases and J 1 base, leaving 11 bases between the germline ends. CDR3 sequence: CASSPLDSQETQYF. The DNA for the CDR3 is TGTGCCAGCAGTCCCCTGGACAGCCAAGAGACCCAGTACTTC.

This clonotype was counted at least ten times. The chain carries TRBV12-3 or TRBV12-4 and TRBJ2-5; D gene uncertain. V dropped 6 bases and J dropped 4 bases, with 12 bases sitting between them. The CDR3 contains 13 residues. The CDR3, as DNA: TGTGCCAGCAGCAAGGGATCAACAGAGACCCAGTACTTC. Protein sequence: CASSKGSTETQYF.

This clonotype was recorded many times. The rearrangement links TRBV29-1 to TRBJ2-3; 8 nucleotides align to TRBD2. The germline CDR1 and CDR2 sequences are SQVTM and ANQGSEA. V gave up 2 bases and J gave up 2 bases; unmatched junction bases: 3. This CDR3 has 14 amino acids. The CDR3 region is CSVEPSGFTDTQYF. CDR3 in DNA: TGCAGCGTTGAACCTAGCGGGTTCACAGATACGCAGTATTTT.

The V gene is TRBV12-3 or TRBV12-4, the J gene TRBJ2-3; a possible D gene is TRBD1 (6 bases). CDR3 length: 15 amino acids. With 1 base removed from V and 1 base from J, the gap between germline ends came to 9 bases. CDR3 in amino acids: CASSLGDTGTDTQYF. CDR3 in DNA: TGTGCCAGCAGTTTAGGGGACACAGGCACAGATACGCAGTATTTT.

This clonotype was observed at least ten times. This rearrangement joins TRBV11-2 to TRBJ2-1; 7 bases align to TRBD2. Trimming at V came to 2 bases and at J to 4 bases, leaving 11 bases not matched to a gene. Germline V gene lookup returns CDR1 SGHAT and CDR2 FQNNGV. This CDR3 comprises 17 residues. CDR3: CASSLNLGRESYNEQFF. DNA for the CDR3: TGTGCCAGCAGCTTAAATTTGGGGCGGGAGTCGTACAATGAGCAGTTCTTC.

V is TRBV18 and J is TRBJ2-6; D uncertain. The V end was cut by 2 bases, the J end by 1 base, with 6 bases between. This CDR3 is built from 15 residues. CDR1 and CDR2 from the germline V gene are KGHSH and LQKENI. CDR3 sequence: CASSPLESGANVLTF. The CDR3 bases are TGTGCCAGCTCACCATTAGAATCTGGGGCCAACGTCCTGACTTTC. Combining the CDR3 with reference TRBV18 and TRBJ2-6 gives the whole variable domain NAGVMQNPRHLVRRRGQEARLRCSPMKGHSHVYWYRQLPEEGLKFMVYLQKENIIDESGMPKERFSAEFPKEGPSILRIQQVVRGDSAAYFCASSPLESGANVLTFGAGSRLTVL.

The rearrangement uses TRBV7-9 and TRBJ2-3; D is unclear. CDR1 and CDR2 (germline): SEHNR, FQNEAQ (reference sequence). V lost 4 bases to trimming and J lost 4 bases, with 15 bases between them. CDR3 length: 15 residues. The CDR3 nucleotides are TGTGCCAGCAGCTCAGTAGCCAAGAAGCCAGATACGCAGTATTTT. It encodes CASSSVAKKPDTQYF.

This clonotype was counted a few times. The gene calls are TRBV20-1 and TRBJ2-5, with 8 bases lining up with TRBD2. Germline V lookup: CDR1 DFQATT, CDR2 SNEGSKA (reference sequence). This CDR3 is built from 15 residues. Germline trimming cut 0 bases from V and 7 bases from J; bases unmatched to any gene: 10. This CDR3 is CSARDGVSGGGTQYF. CDR3 in DNA: TGCAGTGCTAGAGATGGCGTAAGCGGGGGTGGGACCCAGTACTTC.

This chain connects TRBV2 to TRBJ2-1; 10 positions agree with TRBD2. The germline V gene has CDR1 SNHLY and CDR2 FYNNEI. The CDR3 has 16 amino acids. Losses at the gene ends were 4 bases for V and 8 bases for J; bases not matched to a gene: 11. Here the CDR3 reads CASSVLRTSGGHEQFF. In nucleotides, the CDR3 is TGTGCCAGCAGTGTATTGAGGACTAGCGGAGGGCATGAGCAGTTCTTC.

The gene calls are TRBV7-9 and TRBJ2-3, with 10 bases fitting TRBD2. This CDR3 has 16 residues. With V trimmed by 5 bases and J by 4 bases, 9 bases remained unmatched. Germline V gene data show CDR1 as SEHNR and CDR2 as FQNEAQ (reference sequence). DNA of the CDR3: TGTGCCAGCAGCCCTACCATAGCGGGGGGCCCAGATACGCAGTATTTT. Protein sequence: CASSPTIAGGPDTQYF.

This clonotype occurred many times. The chain recombines TRBV12-3 or TRBV12-4 with TRBJ2-2; TRBD1 is a possible D gene (6 bases). Trimming removed 7 bases from V and 4 bases from J, with 13 bases in between. The CDR3 loop spans 14 amino acids. Written as DNA, the CDR3 is TGTGCCAGCACCTGGCAGGGGACCACCGGGGAGCTGTTTTTT. Translation: CASTWQGTTGELFF.

V and J are TRBV5-1 and TRBJ1-4; TRBD1 matches at 7 bases. Looked up from germline, CDR1 is SGHRS and CDR2 is YFSETQ. The CDR3 is made up of 17 amino acids. Trimming took 4 bases from V and 0 from J; bases not matched to a gene: 9. The CDR3 reads CASSTSGTAATNEKLFF. The CDR3 DNA reads as TGCGCCAGCAGCACGTCCGGGACAGCTGCAACTAATGAAAAACTGTTTTTT.

The chain is built from TRBV15 and TRBJ2-1; D is perhaps TRBD1 (5 bases). Germline V lookup: CDR1 LNHNV, CDR2 YYDKDF (reference sequence). V lost 1 base, J lost 8 bases, and 15 bases lay in between. This CDR3 has 15 residues. The CDR3 protein is CATSRGERGRDEQFF. In nucleotides, the CDR3 is TGTGCCACCAGCAGAGGAGAAAGGGGTAGGGATGAGCAGTTCTTC. The complete variable domain, with remaining parts taken from reference TRBV15 and TRBJ2-1, reads DAMVIQNPRYQVTQFGKPVTLSCSQTLNHNVMYWYQQKSSQAPKLLFHYYDKDFNNEADTPDNFQSRRPNTSFCFLDIRSPGLGDTAMYLCATSRGERGRDEQFFGPGTRLTVL.

This clonotype has only a few counts. The CDR3 region has the DNA TGTGCCAGCAGCCCTGGGTGGGCCGGTAATGAGCAGTTCTTC. This sequence encodes CASSPGWAGNEQFF. The chain joins TRBV6-1 to TRBJ2-1; D gene unclear. Germline assignment: CDR1 MNHNS and CDR2 SASEGT. The CDR3 totals 14 residues. Trimming removed 6 bases at V and 7 bases at J, with 16 bases between.

V gene TRBV6-1 combines with J gene TRBJ2-3, with TRBD2 matching over 8 bases. There are 13 residues in the CDR3. The germline CDR1 and CDR2 sequences are MNHNS and SASEGT. V gave up 8 bases and J gave up 6 bases; unmatched junction bases: 7. The CDR3 is CASSTRGGDTQYF. The CDR3 coding sequence is TGTGCCAGCTCGACTCGCGGGGGGGATACGCAGTATTTT.

This clonotype was seen a handful of times. The rearrangement links TRBV2 to TRBJ2-7; TRBD1 or TRBD2 may be the D gene (5 bases each). Germline V CDR1 and CDR2: SNHLY, FYNNEI. The CDR3 totals 13 residues. Trimming removed 4 bases at V and 3 bases at J, with 10 bases between. Here the CDR3 reads CASSGDPNYEQYF. CDR3 coding DNA: TGTGCCAGCAGTGGGGACCCAAACTACGAGCAGTACTTC.

This clonotype was observed at least ten times. The junction does not match germline at one end; this may be a read error. V is TRBV7-9 and J is TRBJ1-1; maybe TRBD1 (6 bases). The CDR3 contains 13 residues. Germline lookup yields CDR1 SEHNR and CDR2 FQNEAQ (reference sequence). The CDR3 bases are TGTGCCAGCACCTTAGGGGGGAACACTGAAGCTTTCTTT. It encodes CASTLGGNTEAFF.

This clonotype was seen many times. The chain links TRBV5-1 to TRBJ2-1; 13 bases fit TRBD2. Germline V CDR1 and CDR2: SGHRS, YFSETQ. The CDR3 loop spans 16 amino acids. With V trimmed by 0 bases and J by 5 bases, 2 bases remained unmatched. The CDR3 loop is CASSLVGLAGDNEQFF. Written as DNA, the CDR3 is TGCGCCAGCAGCTTGGTTGGACTAGCGGGGGACAATGAGCAGTTCTTC.

This clonotype has a count of ten or more. This chain joins TRBV12-3 or TRBV12-4 and TRBJ1-1; the D is unclear. This CDR3 is 14 amino acids long. V lost 3 bases to trimming and J lost 2 bases, with 10 bases between them. The CDR3, as DNA: TGTGCCAGCAGTTTTTGGCCGATCAACACTGAAGCTTTCTTT. This codes for CASSFWPINTEAFF.

This chain joins TRBV7-9 and TRBJ2-3; D remains unclear. V was pared by 1 base and J by 2 bases, with 10 bases between. The V gene's germline CDR1 is SEHNR and CDR2 FQNEAQ (reference sequence). The CDR3 has 15 residues. The DNA for the CDR3 is TGTGCCAGCAGCTTAGTACCGCCAAACACAGATACGCAGTATTTT. As protein: CASSLVPPNTDTQYF.

The rearrangement joins TRBV7-8 to TRBJ1-5; D unresolved. V was clipped by 0 bases and J by 1 base, with 10 bases between them. The CDR3 runs to 16 residues. The germline V gene encodes CDR1 SGHVS and CDR2 FQNEAQ. Written as DNA, the CDR3 is TGTGCCAGCAGCTTAGCGACGGGGATGAGCAATCAGCCCCAGCATTTT. Translating gives CASSLATGMSNQPQHF.